The T cell receptor (beta chain) described here comes from a study of OX40 agonist ivuxolimab in advanced cancers. About the study: Hepatocellular carcinoma, melanoma, renal cell or head and neck cancer was diagnosed in the dose-escalation patients.

CDR3 length equals 14 residues. V gave up 1 base and J gave up 7 bases, with 11 bases separating them. Per germline, CDR1 MGHRA and CDR2 YSYEKL. Sequencing used immunoSEQ multiplex PCR; TCRdb keeps in-frame clones, though not all of them. The data show more than 95,000 clones, over 85% seen once. Sample: CD4+ or CD8+ T cells sorted from blood, taken in a trial of the OX40 agonist ivuxolimab. The chain joins TRBV4-1 to TRBJ1-5; D not certain. This receptor was taken from an adult with an advanced solid tumor such as melanoma, head and neck, liver or kidney cancer. The CDR3 loop reads CASSQVGSGQPQHF. The DNA for the CDR3 is TGCGCCAGCAGCCAAGTTGGAAGCGGGCAGCCCCAGCATTTT.